Sequencing of this T cell receptor beta chain was carried out in a study of shared clonotypes between healthy human individuals. This clone has at least ten counts. The sample has other DNA sequences that encode this CDR3 too. Repertoires were generated with immunoSEQ multiplex PCR, while TCRdb's copy carries only in-frame clones and drops some. Of around 88,000 clones in the sample, around 67% were seen once. From germline, CDR1 is MDHEN and CDR2 SYDVKM. V lost 4 bases to trimming and J lost 4 bases, with 8 bases between them. The CDR3 has 12 residues. V gene TRBV28 combines with J gene TRBJ2-7, with D hard to call. This TCR was recovered from a man aged 30 to 45 in good health. Material: memory CD8+ T cells sorted from blood. Noted subset: CD45RO+ cells pooled with CCR7-negative TemRA cells. The CDR3 loop is CASSSTSYEQYF. As DNA, the CDR3 is TGTGCCAGCAGTTCGACATCGTACGAGCAGTACTTC.